The 11 T cell receptor beta chains below come from one sample, sequenced in a study of T-cell memory formation after mild COVID-19. In TCRdb, the 5' RACE reads were re-called with MiXCR into one record per CDR3 protein. Among 250,000 to 350,000 distinct CDR3 sequences listed, 19% were seen once. The source material was PBMCs or a T cell subset sorted from them (not recorded which). The origin of the receptors is a man aged 18 to 29 who had mild COVID-19 (a few samples of this study predate the infection). Cell type and time point are not known.

The chain has TRBV28 and TRBJ1-2; D gene unclear. The V gene lost 11 bases and the J gene lost 0 bases, with 16 bases spanning the gap. The CDR3 length is 14 residues. Germline V gene data show CDR1 as MDHEN and CDR2 as SYDVKM. This CDR3 is CAVGSYASNYGYTF. The CDR3 DNA reads as TGTGCCGTGGGCAGCTACGCATCTAACTATGGCTACACCTTC.

This clonotype appeared a few times. The chain carries TRBV29-1 and TRBJ2-5; D may be TRBD1 (6 bases). V shed 7 bases and J shed 6 bases, with 15 bases lying between them. The CDR3 extends over 12 amino acids. Germline CDR1 is SQVTM and CDR2 is ANQGSEA. The CDR3 nucleotides read TGCAGCGGAGGGGGAACAGGTCAGACCCAGTACTTC. Its translation: CSGGGTGQTQYF. Complete variable domain (other parts from reference TRBV29-1 and TRBJ2-5): SAVISQKPSRDICQRGTSLTIQCQVDSQVTMMFWYRQQPGQSLTLIATANQGSEATYESGFVIDKFPISRPNLTFSTLTVSNMSPEDSSIYLCSGGGTGQTQYFGPGTRLLVL.

This rearrangement joins TRBV5-1 to TRBJ1-6, with 12 bases aligning to TRBD1. CDR1 and CDR2 (germline): SGHRS, YFSETQ. The CDR3 covers 16 residues. The J segment lost 9 bases and the V segment lost 2 bases, leaving 6 bases of the junction unmatched. The CDR3 here is CASSLPGTGGFSPLHF. CDR3 nucleotide sequence: TGCGCCAGCAGCTTACCCGGGACAGGGGGCTTTTCACCCCTCCACTTT. The variable domain in full, completed from reference TRBV5-1 and TRBJ1-6, reads KAGVTQTPRYLIKTRGQQVTLSCSPISGHRSVSWYQQTPGQGLQFLFEYFSETQRNKGNFPGRFSGRQFSNSRSEMNVSTLELGDSALYLCASSLPGTGGFSPLHFGNGTRLTVT.

The CDR3 region is CASSYSGVTEAFF. CDR3 bases: TGTGCCAGCAGTTACTCAGGGGTGACTGAAGCTTTCTTT. This chain links TRBV6-6 with TRBJ1-1; weak D call: TRBD1 (5 bases). CDR3 length: 13 amino acids. The germline V gene encodes CDR1 MNHNY and CDR2 SVGAGI (reference sequence). Trimming took 0 bases from V and 5 from J, leaving 7 bases between them.

There are a few counts of this clonotype. The chain is built from TRBV4-3 and TRBJ2-2, with 7 bases aligning to TRBD2. This CDR3 is 15 amino acids long. V was pared by 1 base and J by 7 bases, with 6 bases of the junction left unmatched. Germline lookup yields CDR1 LGHNA and CDR2 YSLEER. CDR3 sequence (DNA): TGCGCCAGCAGCCAAGGAGGACTAGAGATCGGGGAGCTGTTTTTT. This codes for CASSQGGLEIGELFF.

This clonotype was seen many times. The chain is built from TRBV25-1 and TRBJ2-2; 7 nucleotides agree with TRBD1. The CDR3 consists of 16 residues. The germline V gene has CDR1 MGHDK and CDR2 SYGVNS. J lost 2 bases, V lost 10 bases, and 13 bases had no gene match. This chain's CDR3 is CATLREGTANTGELFF. CDR3 in DNA: TGTGCCACCCTTCGGGAAGGGACAGCTAACACCGGGGAGCTGTTTTTT. Full variable domain (rest looked up from reference TRBV25-1 and TRBJ2-2): EADIYQTPRYLVIGTGKKITLECSQTMGHDKMYWYQQDPGMELHLIHYSYGVNSTEKGDLSSESTVSRIRTEHFPLTLESARPSHTSQYLCATLREGTANTGELFFGEGSRLTVL.

Only a few counts were recorded for this clonotype. The chain carries TRBV7-2 and TRBJ2-3; a possible D gene is TRBD2 (6 bases). Deletions cut 4 bases from V and 4 bases from J, with 18 bases between. From germline, CDR1 is SGHTA and CDR2 FQGNSA. This CDR3 comprises 16 residues. The CDR3 coding sequence is TGTGCCAGCAGCTCAAGGTCGGGGGTCGGTGCAGATACGCAGTATTTT. Amino acids: CASSSRSGVGADTQYF.

V gene TRBV7-2 combines with J gene TRBJ1-1; 8 positions agree with TRBD1. CDR3 length: 13 amino acids. With 5 bases clipped from V and 4 bases from J, the junction kept 3 bases outside the gene matches. Germline V lookup: CDR1 SGHTA, CDR2 FQGNSA. In nucleotides, the CDR3 is TGTGCCAGCAGCGGACAGGGCTTCACTGAAGCTTTCTTT. Translating gives CASSGQGFTEAFF.

There are a few counts of this clonotype. The chain is built from TRBV7-2 and TRBJ1-1; D gene uncertain. Trimming left V 1 base short and J 14 bases short, with 20 bases between. The CDR3 totals 14 residues. CDR1 SGHTA and CDR2 FQGNSA come from the germline V gene. The CDR3 bases are TGTGCCAGCAGCTTAGTTCCAGTAGACCCTTATTGCTTCTTT. Protein sequence: CASSLVPVDPYCFF.

This chain connects TRBV5-1 to TRBJ1-2, with 7 bases identical to TRBD1. V lost 4 bases to trimming and J lost 4 bases; unmatched junction nucleotides: 7. This CDR3 region has 14 residues. In germline, CDR1 is SGHRS, CDR2 YFSETQ. The CDR3 loop reads CASSPDRPVYGYTF. The CDR3 DNA sequence: TGCGCCAGCAGCCCGGACAGGCCTGTCTATGGCTACACCTTC.

The rearrangement uses TRBV4-3 and TRBJ2-2, with D possibly called TRBD1 or TRBD2 (6 bases each). V lost 0 bases and J 6 bases, leaving 11 bases between the germline ends. The CDR3 contains 15 residues. Germline V gene sequence: CDR1 LGHNA, CDR2 YSLEER. The CDR3 loop is CASSQDGGRAGELFF. CDR3 bases: TGCGCCAGCAGCCAAGACGGGGGCAGGGCCGGGGAGCTGTTTTTT.